The next 7 T cell receptor beta chains were all read from a single sample in a study of Ad26.COV2.S vaccination and SARS-CoV-2 variants. TCRdb's copy holds only in-frame clones and misses some; the assay was immunoSEQ multiplex PCR. The repertoire holds 350,000 to 500,000 clones, with about 92% as singletons. Regarding treatment: about 20 received Ad26.COV2.S at low or high dose, single or two shots; about 5 received placebo; per-sample allocation not given. The study sampled participants on day 63 after the first vaccine or placebo injection. Material: peripheral blood, obtained in a trial of Ad26.COV2.S vaccine versus placebo. Receptor source: a person between 18 and 59 years old who received the Ad26.COV2.S COVID-19 vaccine or a placebo.

The genes are TRBV27 and TRBJ1-5; D not resolved. CDR3 size: 15 residues. V was clipped by 8 bases and J by 0 bases, with 14 bases between them. Germline V lookup: CDR1 MNHEY, CDR2 SMNVEV (reference sequence). The CDR3 DNA sequence: TGTGCCAGCGGCCCCGGGCTCAATAGCAATCAGCCCCAGCATTTT. It codes for CASGPGLNSNQPQHF.

The DNA for the CDR3 is TGCGCCAGCAGCCAAGTAATGTCCTACGAGCAGTACTTC. Translating gives CASSQVMSYEQYF. The chain is built from TRBV4-1 and TRBJ2-7; D is undetermined. Germline loops: CDR1 MGHRA, CDR2 YSYEKL. The germline V and J ends were trimmed by 1 base and 1 base, with 5 bases remaining between them. The CDR3 loop spans 13 amino acids.

As regards this clone: An end of the junction differs from the germline gene, which may be a read error. The chain is built from TRBV11-2 and TRBJ2-7; D call uncertain. The CDR3 extends over 13 amino acids. Germline V gives CDR1 SGHAT, CDR2 FQNNGV. The CDR3 region is CASSLEWNYEQYF. The CDR3 nucleotides read TGTGCCAGCAGCCTAGAATGGAACTACGAGCAGTACTTC.

This clone was detected a few times. V and J are TRBV7-9 and TRBJ1-5; D unclear. Germline assignment: CDR1 SEHNR and CDR2 FQNEAQ (reference sequence). V dropped 5 bases and J dropped 4 bases, with 6 bases sitting between them. The CDR3 sequence is 12 residues long. The CDR3 loop reads CASSANNQPQHF. The CDR3 DNA reads as TGTGCCAGCAGCGCTAATAATCAGCCCCAGCATTTT.

In its sample, this clone was seen once. The genes are TRBV28 and TRBJ2-7; D gene unclear. The germline CDR1 and CDR2 sequences are MDHEN and SYDVKM. The length of the CDR3 is 13 residues. Trimming shortened V by 5 bases and J by 3 bases, and 11 bases separated the two germline ends. The CDR3 sequence is CASSPSSHYEQYF. The DNA for the CDR3 is TGTGCCAGCAGTCCCTCCAGCCACTACGAGCAGTACTTC.

The rearrangement joins TRBV9 to TRBJ2-1; D call uncertain. The CDR3 length is 16 residues. V lost 1 base and J lost 8, with 19 bases in between. Germline V gene lookup returns CDR1 SGDLS and CDR2 YYNGEE. This chain's CDR3 is CASSVLETHRLDEQFF. The CDR3 region has the DNA TGTGCCAGCAGCGTATTAGAGACCCACCGTTTGGATGAGCAGTTCTTC.

The V and J genes are TRBV7-9 and TRBJ2-7; 9 bases match TRBD2. Germline CDR1 is SEHNR and CDR2 is FQNEAQ (reference sequence). The V segment lost 5 bases and the J segment 1 base; nucleotides outside the gene matches: 12. The CDR3 length is 17 residues. The CDR3 nucleotides read TGTGCCAGCAGCGTAGAAGGAGCGGGAGGAAGGTCCTACGAGCAGTACTTC. Its translation: CASSVEGAGGRSYEQYF.